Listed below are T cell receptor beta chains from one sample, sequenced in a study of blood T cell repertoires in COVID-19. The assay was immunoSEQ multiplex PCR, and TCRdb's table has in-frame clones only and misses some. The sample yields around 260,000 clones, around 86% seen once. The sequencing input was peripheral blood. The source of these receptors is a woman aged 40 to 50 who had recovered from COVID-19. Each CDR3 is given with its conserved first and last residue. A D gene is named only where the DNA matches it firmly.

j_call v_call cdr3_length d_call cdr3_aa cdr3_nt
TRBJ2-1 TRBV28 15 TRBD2 CASSSQREPYNEQFF TGTGCCAGCAGTTCTCAGCGGGAACCCTACAATGAGCAGTTCTTC
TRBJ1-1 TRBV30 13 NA CAWSRGGRSEAFF TGTGCCTGGAGTAGGGGGGGGCGGTCTGAAGCTTTCTTT
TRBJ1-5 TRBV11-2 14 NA CASSLGGSNQPQHF TGTGCCAGCAGCTTAGGAGGGAGCAATCAGCCCCAGCATTTT
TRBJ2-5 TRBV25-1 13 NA CASSGADQETQYF TGTGCCAGCAGTGGAGCGGACCAAGAGACCCAGTACTTC
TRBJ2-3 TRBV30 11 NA CAWTGSDTQYF TGTGCCTGGACGGGATCAGATACGCAGTATTTT
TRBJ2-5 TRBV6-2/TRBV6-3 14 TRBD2 CASSDMSGSPLPYF TGTGCCAGCAGTGACATGAGCGGGAGTCCCCTCCCGTACTTC
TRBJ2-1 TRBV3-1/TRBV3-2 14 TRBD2 CASALADGGNEQFF TGTGCCAGCGCCCTAGCGGACGGAGGCAATGAGCAGTTCTTC
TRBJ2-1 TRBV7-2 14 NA CASSLGGSYNEQFF TGTGCCAGCAGCTTAGGAGGGTCTTACAATGAGCAGTTCTTC
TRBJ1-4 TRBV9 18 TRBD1 CASSVRAGGQETNEKLFF TGTGCCAGCAGCGTCCGGGCAGGGGGGCAGGAGACTAATGAAAAACTGTTTTTT
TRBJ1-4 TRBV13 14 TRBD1 CASSEDRVREKLFF TGTGCCAGCAGCGAGGACAGGGTGAGAGAAAAACTGTTTTTT
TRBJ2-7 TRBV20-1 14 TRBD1 CSASSGTGEYEQYF TGCAGTGCTAGTTCCGGGACAGGTGAATACGAGCAGTACTTC